This T cell receptor (beta chain) emerged from a study of low-dose radiotherapy and immunotherapy resistance in tumors (dated by TCRdb to 2021 to 2024). Study-wide context: In Cohort 1, each fraction delivered 0.5 Gy every 2 weeks, and the prescribed total PTV dose was 6.5 Gy. For Cohort 2, the dose was 1 Gy per fraction given every two weeks, adding up to 13 Gy in total across 26 weeks. Deep sequencing of the TCRalpha and TCRbeta libraries was carried out on an Illumina MiniSeq instrument. Intravenous cyclophosphamide at 200 mg/m2 was administered every two weeks, one day ahead of each radiation and immunotherapy administration. To make first-strand cDNA, Superscript III was used along with a set of TRAV- and TRBV-specific primers so that both the TCRalpha and TCRbeta chains were covered. Starting on cycle 1 day 1, patients took 300 mg of aspirin by mouth once daily for four cycles. Eight patients were included in the translational analysis: three from the first dose cohort and the first five from the second dose cohort. Randomization of trial participants into treatment groups was not performed. Patients were given nivolumab as a 240 mg flat dose every two weeks and ipilimumab at 1 mg/kg every six weeks, with both drugs delivered intravenously.

Taken with the paper, the label for time point translates to: before trial treatment. The donors came from RACIN, which was a single-arm phase I dose-escalation trial that paired nivolumab and ipilimumab with aspirin, low-dose cyclophosphamide and low-dose radiotherapy. To be eligible, a patient needed to have an advanced solid tumor that was TIL-negative. The germline V gene yields KGHSH for CDR1 and LQKENI for CDR2. The CDR3 numbers 14 residues from cysteine through phenylalanine. Of the read, only the CDR3 DNA is kept; its 42 bases are in frame from base 1. V gives up 2 bases and J gives up 5 bases, and the segment between their germline ends measures 10 bases. As regards this clonotype: It lacks a known antigen. Base-call qualities are not available, and no considerably larger clone is one nucleotide away.

The listed sequencing device is Illumina MiniSeq. A roughly 21-cycle PCR with Phusion amplified the TCRs, pairing a constant-region primer with the adapter that was attached to the V primers. Amplification of the isolated mRNA was done with the MessageAmp II aRNA Amplification Kit, which involved an approximately 16-hour in vitro transcription at 37 degrees C. mRNA for TCR sequencing was isolated with the Dynabeads mRNA DIRECT Purification Kit. Indexed Illumina adapters were added in a second Phusion PCR of roughly 25 cycles, after which AMPure XP beads were used to purify the products. Per the source publication's procedure: Using custom Perl scripts, TCR sequences that encoded the same protein were pooled, out-of-frame sequences were dropped, and the abundance of each clonotype was calculated. The analysis excluded TCR sequences that were supported by just one read. The metrics used to describe the repertoires included Shannon entropy, Gini index, clonality, richness, and the frequency of TCRs shared between repertoires. TCRdb passed the public sequencing reads through fastp at Q25 and MiXCR, retaining productive beta sequences. Under each unique CDR3 protein, matching rows form one entry showing the most common genes and DNA. The V and J calls shown here were made by TCRdb, not taken from the authors' results. Counted in this sample were about 50,000 distinct CDR3 sequences; 10% to 15% of them appeared once. About 6% of the sample goes to the ten largest clones.

The clonotype was recovered from a female donor with ovarian cancer. The chain employs TRBV18 and TRBJ2-1; a tentative D call is TRBD1 (6 bases match). The specimen comprised PBMCs, sampled before treatment. The CDR3 amino acid sequence is: CASSPGRQDNEQFF. The nucleotide sequence is TGTGCCAGCTCACCAGGGAGACAGGACAATGAGCAGTTCTTC.